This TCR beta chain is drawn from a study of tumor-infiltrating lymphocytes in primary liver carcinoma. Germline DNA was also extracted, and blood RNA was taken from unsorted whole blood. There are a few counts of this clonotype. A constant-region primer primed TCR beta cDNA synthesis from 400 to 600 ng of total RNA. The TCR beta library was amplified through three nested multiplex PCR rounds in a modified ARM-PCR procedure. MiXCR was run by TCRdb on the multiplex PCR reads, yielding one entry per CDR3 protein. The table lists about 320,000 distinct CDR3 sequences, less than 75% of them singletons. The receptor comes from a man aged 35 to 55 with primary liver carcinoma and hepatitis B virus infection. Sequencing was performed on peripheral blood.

In DNA, the CDR3 is TGTGCCAGCAGGCCTGGGACAGGGAGGGTAATAGGGAACACTGAAGCTTTCTTT. It codes for CASRPGTGRVIGNTEAFF. The rearrangement uses TRBV6-5 and TRBJ1-1; 9 bases are shared with TRBD1. The trim removed 6 bases at V and 1 base at J, leaving 15 bases unmatched. CDR1 and CDR2 (germline): MNHEY, SVGAGI. The CDR3 has 18 amino acids.